The clone carrying this T cell receptor (beta chain) occurred once. Its antigen is unknown. The data derive from a study of CD8 T cell repertoires and HIV-1 epitope variants. As for the study in general: T cells were stimulated with Twenty-five Gag and Nef peptides separately. An uncultured baseline aliquot held 1M T cells. Controls were a CMV, EBV and flu pool, Ebola AY9, and no peptide. Epitopes were three Gag families plus Nef HW9 and YT9.

Produced via immunoSEQ multiplex PCR; TCRdb's table is partial and in-frame only. The repertoire includes some 5,700 clones, under 70% of them detected once, and approximately 41% sits in the top ten. Germline V gene data show CDR1 as MGHDK and CDR2 as SYGVNS. J was trimmed by 2 bases and V by 5 bases; bases with no gene match: 15. The CDR3 is made up of 17 amino acids. The rearrangement links TRBV25-1 to TRBJ2-7; the match to TRBD1 covers 7 bases. Material for sequencing was cultured CD8+ T cells derived from PBMCs. This TCR came from a male donor with HIV. CDR3 amino acids: CASSPTVGLGQPYEQYF. The CDR3 DNA is TGTGCCAGCAGTCCGACCGTAGGATTGGGACAGCCCTACGAGCAGTACTTC.